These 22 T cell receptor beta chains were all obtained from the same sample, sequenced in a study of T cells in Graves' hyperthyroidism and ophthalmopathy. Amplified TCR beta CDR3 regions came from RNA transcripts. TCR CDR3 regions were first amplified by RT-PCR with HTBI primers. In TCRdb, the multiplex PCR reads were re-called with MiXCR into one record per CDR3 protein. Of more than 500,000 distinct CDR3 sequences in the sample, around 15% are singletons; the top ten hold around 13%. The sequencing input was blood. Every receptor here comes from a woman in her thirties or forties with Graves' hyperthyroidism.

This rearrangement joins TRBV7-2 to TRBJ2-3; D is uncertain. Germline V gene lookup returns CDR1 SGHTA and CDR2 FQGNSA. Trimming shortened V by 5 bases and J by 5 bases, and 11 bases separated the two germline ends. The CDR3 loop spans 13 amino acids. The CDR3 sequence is CASSPRLGDTQYF. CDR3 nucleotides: TGTGCCAGCAGCCCCCGGTTGGGAGATACGCAGTATTTT.

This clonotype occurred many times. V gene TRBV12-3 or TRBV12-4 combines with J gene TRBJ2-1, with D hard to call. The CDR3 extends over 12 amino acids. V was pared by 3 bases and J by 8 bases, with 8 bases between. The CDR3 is CASSFDVDEQFF. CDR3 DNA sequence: TGTGCCAGCAGTTTCGACGTCGATGAGCAGTTCTTC.

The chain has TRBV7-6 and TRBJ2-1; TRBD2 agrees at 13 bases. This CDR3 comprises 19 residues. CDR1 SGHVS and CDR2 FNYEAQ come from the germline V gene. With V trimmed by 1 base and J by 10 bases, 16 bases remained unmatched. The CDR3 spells CASSLGTGTSGEISWEQFF. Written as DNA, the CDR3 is TGTGCCAGCAGCTTAGGAACCGGGACTAGCGGGGAGATTTCTTGGGAGCAGTTCTTC.

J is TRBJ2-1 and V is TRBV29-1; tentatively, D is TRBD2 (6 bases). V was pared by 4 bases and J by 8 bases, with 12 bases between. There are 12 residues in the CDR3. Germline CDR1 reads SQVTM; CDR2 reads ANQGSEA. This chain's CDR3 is CSVGDSGYEQFF. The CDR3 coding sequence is TGCAGCGTTGGGGACTCGGGGTATGAGCAGTTCTTC.

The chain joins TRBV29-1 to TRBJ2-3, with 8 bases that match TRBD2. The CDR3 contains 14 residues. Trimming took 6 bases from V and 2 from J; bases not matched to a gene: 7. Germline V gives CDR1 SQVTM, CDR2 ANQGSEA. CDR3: CSVAGTSNTDTQYF. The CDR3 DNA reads TGCAGCGTAGCCGGGACTAGTAACACAGATACGCAGTATTTT.

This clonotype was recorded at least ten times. The CDR3 DNA reads TGTGCCAGCAGCCGGGGGAGCGGGGGAACCTCCTACAATGAGCAGTTCTTC. Its protein is CASSRGSGGTSYNEQFF. This chain links TRBV7-9 with TRBJ2-1; 8 nucleotides line up with TRBD2. The CDR3 has 17 residues. Germline trimming cut 5 bases from V and 0 bases from J; bases unmatched to any gene: 9. CDR1 and CDR2 (germline): SEHNR, FQNEAQ (reference sequence).

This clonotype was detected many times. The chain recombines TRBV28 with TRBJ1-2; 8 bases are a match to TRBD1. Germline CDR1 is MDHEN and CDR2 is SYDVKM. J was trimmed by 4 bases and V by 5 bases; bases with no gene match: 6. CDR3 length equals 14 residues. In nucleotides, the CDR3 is TGTGCCAGCAGTGCTCGGACAGGGCTCTATGGCTACACCTTC. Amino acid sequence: CASSARTGLYGYTF.

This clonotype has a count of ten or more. CDR3 in DNA: TGTGCCAGCAGCTTACAGGGTATGGCAGACAATGAGCAGTTCTTC. Translated: CASSLQGMADNEQFF. The genes are TRBV11-2 and TRBJ2-1, with a possible D match to TRBD1 (5 bases). The V gene's germline CDR1 is SGHAT and CDR2 FQNNGV. The CDR3 is 15 residues long. The V gene lost 2 bases and the J gene lost 5 bases, with 13 bases spanning the gap.

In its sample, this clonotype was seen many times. The CDR3 DNA reads TGTGCCAGCAGTGGACTAGCGGGAATTGAGCAGTTCTTC. As protein: CASSGLAGIEQFF. The chain uses TRBV28 and TRBJ2-1, with 12 bases matching TRBD2. Germline trimming cut 5 bases from V and 9 bases from J; bases unmatched to any gene: 2. Per germline, CDR1 MDHEN and CDR2 SYDVKM. This CDR3 spans 13 amino acids. The full variable domain, its missing parts supplied by reference TRBV28 and TRBJ2-1, is DVKVTQSSRYLVKRTGEKVFLECVQDMDHENMFWYRQDPGLGLRLIYFSYDVKMKEKGDIPEGYSVSREKKERFSLILESASTNQTSMYLCASSGLAGIEQFFGPGTRLTVL.

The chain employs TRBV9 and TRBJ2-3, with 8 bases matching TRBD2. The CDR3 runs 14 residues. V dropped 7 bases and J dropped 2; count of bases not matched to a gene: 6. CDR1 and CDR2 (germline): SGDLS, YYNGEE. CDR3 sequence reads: CASGQAGATDTQYF. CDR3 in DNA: TGTGCCAGCGGCCAAGCGGGAGCCACAGATACGCAGTATTTT. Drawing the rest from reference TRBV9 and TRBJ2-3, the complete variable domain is DSGVTQTPKHLITATGQRVTLRCSPRSGDLSVYWYQQSLDQGLQFLIQYYNGEERAKGNILERFSAQQFPDLHSELNLSSLELGDSALYFCASGQAGATDTQYFGPGTRLTVL.

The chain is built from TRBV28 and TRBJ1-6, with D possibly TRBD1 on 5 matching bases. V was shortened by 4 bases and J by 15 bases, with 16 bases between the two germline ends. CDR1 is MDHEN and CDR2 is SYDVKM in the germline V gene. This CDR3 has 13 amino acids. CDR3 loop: CASSSPSQERLHF. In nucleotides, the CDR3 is TGTGCCAGCAGTTCCCCCTCACAGGAGCGCCTCCACTTT.

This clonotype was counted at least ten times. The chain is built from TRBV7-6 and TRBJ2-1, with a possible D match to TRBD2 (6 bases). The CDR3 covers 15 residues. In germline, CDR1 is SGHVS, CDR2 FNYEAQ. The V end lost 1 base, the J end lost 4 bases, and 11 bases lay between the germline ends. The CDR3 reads CASSLESGRYNEQFF. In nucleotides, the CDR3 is TGTGCCAGCAGCTTAGAGTCCGGGAGATACAATGAGCAGTTCTTC.

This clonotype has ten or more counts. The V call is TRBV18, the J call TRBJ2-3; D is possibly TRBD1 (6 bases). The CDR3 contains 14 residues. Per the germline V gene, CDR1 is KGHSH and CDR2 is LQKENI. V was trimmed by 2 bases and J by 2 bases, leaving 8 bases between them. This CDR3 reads CASSPSGVTDTQYF. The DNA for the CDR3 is TGTGCCAGCTCACCATCAGGGGTCACAGATACGCAGTATTTT.

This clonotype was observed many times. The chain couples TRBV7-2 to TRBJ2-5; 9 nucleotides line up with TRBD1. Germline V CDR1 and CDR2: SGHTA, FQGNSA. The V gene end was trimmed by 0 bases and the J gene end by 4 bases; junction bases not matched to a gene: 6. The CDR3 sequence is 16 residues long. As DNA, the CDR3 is TGTGCCAGCAGCTTAGCGGGACAGGGAGTAGGAGAGACCCAGTACTTC. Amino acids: CASSLAGQGVGETQYF.

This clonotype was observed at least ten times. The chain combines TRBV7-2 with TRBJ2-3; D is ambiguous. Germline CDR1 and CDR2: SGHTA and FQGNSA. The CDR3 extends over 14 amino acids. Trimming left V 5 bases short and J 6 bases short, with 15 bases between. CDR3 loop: CASSAARREDTQYF. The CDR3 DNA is TGTGCCAGCAGCGCCGCTAGACGAGAGGATACGCAGTATTTT. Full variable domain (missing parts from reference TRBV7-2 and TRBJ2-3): GAGVSQSPSNKVTEKGKDVELRCDPISGHTALYWYRQSLGQGLEFLIYFQGNSAPDKSGLPSDRFSAERTGGSVSTLTIQRTQQEDSAVYLCASSAARREDTQYFGPGTRLTVL.

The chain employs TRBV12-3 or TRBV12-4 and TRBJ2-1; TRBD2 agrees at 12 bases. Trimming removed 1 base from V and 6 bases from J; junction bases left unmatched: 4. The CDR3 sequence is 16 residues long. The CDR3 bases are TGTGCCAGCAGTTTAGGACTAGCGGGAGATGTCAATGAGCAGTTCTTC. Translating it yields CASSLGLAGDVNEQFF.

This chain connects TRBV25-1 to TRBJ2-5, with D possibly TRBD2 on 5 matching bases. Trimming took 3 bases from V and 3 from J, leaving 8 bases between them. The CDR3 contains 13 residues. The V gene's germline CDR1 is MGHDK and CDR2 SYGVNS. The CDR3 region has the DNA TGTGCCAGCAGTGACTCGGGAAAAGAGACCCAGTACTTC. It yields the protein CASSDSGKETQYF. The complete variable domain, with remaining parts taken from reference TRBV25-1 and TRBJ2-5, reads EADIYQTPRYLVIGTGKKITLECSQTMGHDKMYWYQQDPGMELHLIHYSYGVNSTEKGDLSSESTVSRIRTEHFPLTLESARPSHTSQYLCASSDSGKETQYFGPGTRLLVL.

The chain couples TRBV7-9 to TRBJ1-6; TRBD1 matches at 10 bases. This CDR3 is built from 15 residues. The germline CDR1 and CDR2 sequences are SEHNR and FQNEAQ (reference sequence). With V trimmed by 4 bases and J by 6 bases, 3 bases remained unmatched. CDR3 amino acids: CASSSRTGGNSPLHF. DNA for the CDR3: TGTGCCAGCAGCTCACGGACAGGGGGTAATTCACCCCTCCACTTT.

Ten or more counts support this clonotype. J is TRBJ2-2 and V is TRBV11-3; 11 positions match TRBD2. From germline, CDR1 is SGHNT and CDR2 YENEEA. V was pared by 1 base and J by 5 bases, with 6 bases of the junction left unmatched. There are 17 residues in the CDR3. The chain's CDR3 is CASSLGTSGRTTGELFF. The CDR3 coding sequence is TGTGCCAGCAGCTTAGGGACTAGCGGGCGAACAACCGGGGAGCTGTTTTTT.

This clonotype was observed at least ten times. The DNA for the CDR3 is TGCAGTGCTAGAGATGTAGCTACGAACACCGGGGAGCTGTTTTTT. Translating it yields CSARDVATNTGELFF. V is TRBV20-1 and J is TRBJ2-2; D is undetermined. The CDR3 spans 15 residues. V gave up 0 bases and J gave up 0 bases, with 8 bases separating them. Germline V gene data show CDR1 as DFQATT and CDR2 as SNEGSKA (reference sequence).

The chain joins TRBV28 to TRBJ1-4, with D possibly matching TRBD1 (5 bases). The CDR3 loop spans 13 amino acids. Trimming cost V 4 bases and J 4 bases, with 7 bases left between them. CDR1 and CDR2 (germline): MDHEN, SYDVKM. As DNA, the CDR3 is TGTGCCAGCAGTTCAGGGAGTAATGAAAAACTGTTTTTT. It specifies CASSSGSNEKLFF. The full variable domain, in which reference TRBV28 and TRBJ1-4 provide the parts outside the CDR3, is DVKVTQSSRYLVKRTGEKVFLECVQDMDHENMFWYRQDPGLGLRLIYFSYDVKMKEKGDIPEGYSVSREKKERFSLILESASTNQTSMYLCASSSGSNEKLFFGSGTQLSVL.

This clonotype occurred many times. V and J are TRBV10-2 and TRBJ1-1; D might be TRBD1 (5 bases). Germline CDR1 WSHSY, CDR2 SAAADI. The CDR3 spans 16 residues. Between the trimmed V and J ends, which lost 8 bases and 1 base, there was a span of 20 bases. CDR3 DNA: TGCGCCAGCTCCGGCGGGGCCCTATTAGCGAACACTGAAGCTTTCTTT. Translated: CASSGGALLANTEAFF.